This entry describes one TCR beta chain. Its antigen is currently unknown. Sequenced by immunoSEQ multiplex PCR; TCRdb stores in-frame clones only, minus some. Here the sample spans approximately 35,000 clones, more than 75% being singletons. This sample was taken from a study of T cells in narcolepsy. Study-wide findings and caveats: Autoreactive clone sequences were missing from some blood memory CD4+ repertoires. Autoreactive clonotypes reportedly recurred in blood of same and different patients, not controls. Comparing one patient's CSF and blood CD4+ clonotypes highlighted HCRT- and TRIB2-specific autoreactive clonotypes.

The CDR3 is 12 residues long. The V gene's germline CDR1 is LNHDA and CDR2 SQIVND (reference sequence). V lost 11 bases and J lost 0, with 8 bases in between. The rearrangement uses TRBV19 and TRBJ1-5; D may be TRBD1 (5 bases). This TCR was sampled from a human donor in good health. The sample comprised memory (CD45RA-) CD4+ T cells from blood. CDR3 in amino acids: CAGGYSNQPQHF. The CDR3 bases are TGTGCCGGGGGATATAGCAATCAGCCCCAGCATTTT. The whole variable domain, remainder taken from reference TRBV19 and TRBJ1-5, is DGGITQSPKYLFRKEGQNVTLSCEQNLNHDAMYWYRQDPGQGLRLIYYSQIVNDFQKGDIAEGYSVSREKKESFPLTVTSAQKNPTAFYLCAGGYSNQPQHFGDGTRLSIL.